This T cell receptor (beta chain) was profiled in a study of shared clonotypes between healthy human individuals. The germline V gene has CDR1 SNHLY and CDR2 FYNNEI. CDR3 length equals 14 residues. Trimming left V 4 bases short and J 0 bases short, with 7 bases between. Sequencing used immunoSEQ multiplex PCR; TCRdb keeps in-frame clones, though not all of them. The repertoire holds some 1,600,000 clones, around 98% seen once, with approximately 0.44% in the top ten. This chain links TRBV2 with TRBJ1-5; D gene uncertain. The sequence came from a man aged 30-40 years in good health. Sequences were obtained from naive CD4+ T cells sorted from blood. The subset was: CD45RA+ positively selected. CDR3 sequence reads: CASSAQASNQPQHF. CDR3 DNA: TGTGCCAGCAGTGCTCAGGCTAGCAATCAGCCCCAGCATTTT.